These 20 T cell receptor beta chains share one sample of origin, sequenced in a study of cytomegalovirus exposure and HLA in healthy donors. A multiplex PCR was run with 60 Vbeta primers and 13 Jbeta primers. Using immunoSEQ multiplex PCR, the repertoire was profiled, and TCRdb retains in-frame clones only, with some absent. The repertoire has 65,000 or so clones, 70% to 80% of them found once; the top ten carry about 3.6%. Sequencing was done on a sample of PBMCs. The receptor set was obtained from a middle-aged woman in good health and CMV-seropositive.

The V call is TRBV27, the J call TRBJ2-3; TRBD2 aligns across 8 bases. CDR1 and CDR2 (germline): MNHEY, SMNVEV (reference sequence). The V segment lost 5 bases and the J segment 3 bases; nucleotides outside the gene matches: 16. CDR3 length: 18 residues. The CDR3 nucleotides are TGTGCCAGCAGTGCCGTAACTGGCGGGGGGTTCGTAACAGATACGCAGTATTTT. Its translation: CASSAVTGGGFVTDTQYF.

The genes are TRBV7-9 and TRBJ2-1, with D maybe TRBD1 (5 bases). CDR1 is SEHNR and CDR2 is FQNEAQ in the germline V gene (reference sequence). V was shortened by 11 bases and J by 2 bases, with 16 bases between the two germline ends. The CDR3 is 14 amino acids. CDR3 in DNA: TGTGCCTCAGTCTTAGGGGAACCCTACAATGAGCAGTTCTTC. Encoded protein: CASVLGEPYNEQFF.

The chain couples TRBV18 to TRBJ2-1, with 8 bases lining up with TRBD2. J lost 3 bases, V lost 2 bases, and 9 bases had no gene match. This CDR3 is 17 amino acids long. The V gene's germline CDR1 is KGHSH and CDR2 LQKENI. As DNA, the CDR3 is TGTGCCAGCTCACCAGTCCCGGGGCTAGCGGGCTACAATGAGCAGTTCTTC. As protein: CASSPVPGLAGYNEQFF. The entire variable domain, with the rest obtained from reference TRBV18 and TRBJ2-1, is as follows: NAGVMQNPRHLVRRRGQEARLRCSPMKGHSHVYWYRQLPEEGLKFMVYLQKENIIDESGMPKERFSAEFPKEGPSILRIQQVVRGDSAAYFCASSPVPGLAGYNEQFFGPGTRLTVL.

DNA of the CDR3: TGTGCCAGCAGCTTTCAGGGGGCGGGTGGCTACACCTTC. Its protein product is CASSFQGAGGYTF. This chain links TRBV11-2 with TRBJ1-2; 8 bases line up with TRBD1. After removal of 3 bases from V and 7 bases from J, the junction contained 4 bases not matched to a gene. The CDR3 has 13 amino acids. Per germline, CDR1 SGHAT and CDR2 FQNNGV.

This clone was detected only once. The V and J genes are TRBV19 and TRBJ2-2; a possible D gene is TRBD2 (6 bases). Germline CDR1 and CDR2: LNHDA and SQIVND (reference sequence). V lost 5 bases and J lost 6, with 19 bases in between. The CDR3 runs to 16 residues. The CDR3 sequence is CASSSRLVFLSGELFF. CDR3 sequence (DNA): TGTGCCAGTAGTTCGCGACTAGTGTTTCTTTCCGGGGAGCTGTTTTTT.

V and J are TRBV9 and TRBJ2-3; D is perhaps TRBD2 (6 bases). The germline V gene encodes CDR1 SGDLS and CDR2 YYNGEE. Trimming stripped 3 bases from V and 4 bases from J, with 15 bases between. The CDR3 has 15 amino acids. The CDR3 spells CASSGGGNGADTQYF. The CDR3 DNA reads TGTGCCAGCAGCGGAGGAGGGAATGGGGCAGATACGCAGTATTTT.

J is TRBJ1-2 and V is TRBV14, with D perhaps TRBD1 (5 bases). CDR3 size: 13 residues. V lost 1 base to trimming and J lost 8 bases, with 11 bases between them. CDR1 and CDR2 (germline): SGHDN, FVKESK. CDR3 DNA sequence: TGTGCCAGCAGCCAAGCCAGGGTTGGGGGCTACACCTTC. Translating it yields CASSQARVGGYTF.

A word on this clone: The junction departs from the called germline gene at one end, perhaps through a read error. V and J are TRBV11-2 and TRBJ1-3; D is uncertain. Per germline, CDR1 SGHAT and CDR2 FQNNGV. CDR3 size: 13 residues. The CDR3 here is CASSLVSVNTIYF. CDR3 DNA sequence: TGTGCCAGCAGCTTAGTTTCTGTAAACACCATATATTTT.

The chain couples TRBV7-2 to TRBJ1-1; D unclear. With 1 base removed from V and 2 bases from J, the gap between germline ends came to 5 bases. Per germline, CDR1 SGHTA and CDR2 FQGNSA. This CDR3 has 13 amino acids. CDR3 amino acids: CASSLGENTEAFF. Written as DNA, the CDR3 is TGTGCCAGCAGCTTAGGAGAAAACACTGAAGCTTTCTTT.

This clone was recorded once. The rearrangement links TRBV2 to TRBJ2-7, with D unresolved. Trimming pared 5 bases from V and 2 bases from J, leaving 13 bases between. CDR1 is SNHLY, CDR2 FYNNEI, per germline. The CDR3 is 14 amino acids. The CDR3 nucleotides are TGTGCCAGCAGTTCCCGAAGAGTAACCTACGAGCAGTACTTC. This gives the protein CASSSRRVTYEQYF.

Notes on this clone: Other DNA sequences in this sample translate to the same CDR3. The rearrangement uses TRBV4-1 and TRBJ2-3, with TRBD2 matching 7 bases. CDR3 length: 15 amino acids. The germline gives CDR1 MGHRA, CDR2 YSYEKL. The junction had 10 bases not matched to a gene; V was cut back by 1 base and J by 9 bases. The CDR3: CASSQAGLSSDTQYF. DNA for the CDR3: TGCGCCAGCAGCCAAGCGGGACTATCGTCGGACACGCAGTATTTT.

The chain is built from TRBV5-1 and TRBJ2-1; D gene ambiguous. Germline V gives CDR1 SGHRS, CDR2 YFSETQ. Trimming shortened V by 4 bases and J by 8 bases, and 7 bases separated the two germline ends. The CDR3 runs 11 residues. The chain's CDR3 is CASSLRDEQFF. The CDR3 DNA reads as TGCGCCAGCAGCCTCCGGGATGAGCAGTTCTTC.

There are a few counts of this clone. The chain combines TRBV27 with TRBJ1-1, with D maybe TRBD1 (5 bases). CDR1 MNHEY and CDR2 SMNVEV come from the germline V gene (reference sequence). The CDR3 totals 13 residues. Trimming took off 6 bases at V and 5 bases at J, with 13 bases between the two ends. CDR3 region: CASSRRGVTEAFF. The DNA for the CDR3 is TGTGCCAGCAGCCGGCGGGGCGTGACTGAAGCTTTCTTT.

The CDR3 spells CASSPPGAAGANVLTF. The CDR3 nucleotides are TGTGCCAGCTCACCACCAGGGGCAGCTGGGGCCAACGTCCTGACTTTC. V usage is TRBV18 and J usage is TRBJ2-6, with D possibly being TRBD1 (5 bases). The germline CDR1 and CDR2 sequences are KGHSH and LQKENI. The germline V and J ends were trimmed by 0 bases and 2 bases, with 8 bases remaining between them. There are 16 residues in the CDR3.

The chain couples TRBV5-4 to TRBJ2-1; tentative D call: TRBD2 (6 bases). Germline CDR1 SGHNT, CDR2 YYREEE (reference sequence). The CDR3 covers 15 residues. V was clipped by 4 bases and J by 6 bases, with 17 bases between them. In nucleotides, the CDR3 is TGTGCCAGCAGCCCGCCGGGACCGGGGGTCAATGAGCAGTTCTTC. Translating gives CASSPPGPGVNEQFF.

As regards this clone: A junction boundary mismatches the germline segment, possibly from a read error. Here the CDR3 reads CASSVTRRQGTRKTVF. As DNA, the CDR3 is TGTGCCAGCAGCGTGACCCGTAGACAGGGTACGCGAAAAACTGTTTTT. This chain joins TRBV9 and TRBJ1-4, with 7 nucleotides matching TRBD1. This CDR3 has 16 amino acids. CDR1 and CDR2 from the germline V gene are SGDLS and YYNGEE.

The J gene is TRBJ1-1, the V gene TRBV5-1, with a weak D call TRBD1 (6 bases). Germline lookup yields CDR1 SGHRS and CDR2 YFSETQ. The CDR3 runs 16 residues. With 1 base removed from V and 1 base from J, the gap between germline ends came to 14 bases. DNA for the CDR3: TGCGCCAGCAGCTTGTCGGGGGGCGGGTGGAACACTGAAGCTTTCTTT. It encodes CASSLSGGGWNTEAFF.

The chain uses TRBV6-5 and TRBJ1-4; 8 positions match TRBD1. J was trimmed by 8 bases and V by 6 bases; bases with no gene match: 8. CDR3 size: 14 residues. Germline CDR1 reads MNHEY; CDR2 reads SVGAGI. CDR3: CASSADRGEEKLFF. Written as DNA, the CDR3 is TGTGCCAGCAGCGCCGACAGGGGAGAAGAAAAACTGTTTTTT.

This clone was seen a handful of times. The chain has TRBV28 and TRBJ1-4, with 7 bases identical to TRBD1. The germline V gene has CDR1 MDHEN and CDR2 SYDVKM. Trimming removed 6 bases from V and 7 bases from J; junction bases left unmatched: 8. The CDR3 extends over 14 amino acids. In DNA, the CDR3 is TGTGCCAGCAGCGAGGGGGCTAGAGCTGAAAAACTGTTTTTT. Protein: CASSEGARAEKLFF. Supplemented by reference TRBV28 and TRBJ1-4, the full variable domain reads DVKVTQSSRYLVKRTGEKVFLECVQDMDHENMFWYRQDPGLGLRLIYFSYDVKMKEKGDIPEGYSVSREKKERFSLILESASTNQTSMYLCASSEGARAEKLFFGSGTQLSVL.

The genes are TRBV6-1 and TRBJ1-1; a weak D match, TRBD1 (5 bases). V lost 8 bases to trimming and J lost 5 bases, with 18 bases between them. Germline V gives CDR1 MNHNS, CDR2 SASEGT. The CDR3 covers 14 residues. The chain's CDR3 is CASGGKTGVTEAFF. CDR3 nucleotides: TGTGCCAGCGGGGGTAAAACGGGGGTAACTGAAGCTTTCTTT.